The 30 T cell receptor beta chains listed next were all sequenced from one sample in a study of T cells after yellow fever vaccination. TCRdb independently ran MiXCR on the 5' RACE reads; one entry per CDR3 protein. Of approximately 510,000 distinct CDR3 sequences listed, 21% were seen once; the top ten hold about 15%. The material was PBMCs, obtained less than 25 days after the first yellow fever vaccination. The receptors originated from a man aged 18 to 30 who received the YFV17D yellow fever vaccine.

This chain connects TRBV12-3 or TRBV12-4 to TRBJ1-2; the D gene is possibly TRBD1 (5 bases). Trimming stripped 10 bases from V and 4 bases from J, with 19 bases between. This CDR3 has 14 amino acids. The CDR3 DNA reads as TGTGCCACAATGGGGCCCCAGTTTTTCTATGGCTACACCTTC. Translating it yields CATMGPQFFYGYTF.

As for this clonotype: A much larger clone is a single base away; this may be a read error. The V call is TRBV5-1, the J call TRBJ2-1; D is unclear. The V end was cut by 0 bases, the J end by 0 bases, with 7 bases between. The CDR3 length is 15 residues. Germline CDR1 SGHRS, CDR2 YFSETQ. The CDR3 sequence: CASSLGGPSYNEQFF. The DNA of the CDR3 is TGCGCCAGCAGCTTGGGGGGTCCCTCCTACAATGAGCAGTTCTTC.

There are a few counts of this clonotype. The V call is TRBV6-1, the J call TRBJ2-1; 9 nucleotides align to TRBD1. The CDR3 spans 15 residues. V was clipped by 5 bases and J by 6 bases; unmatched bases: 8. Germline CDR1 MNHNS, CDR2 SASEGT. The chain's CDR3 is CASSLRTGDINEQFF. CDR3 nucleotides: TGTGCCAGCAGTCTCAGGACAGGGGATATCAATGAGCAGTTCTTC.

The chain is built from TRBV6-2 or TRBV6-3 and TRBJ2-2; TRBD2 might be the D (5 bases). With 7 bases removed from V and 2 bases from J, the gap between germline ends came to 11 bases. CDR3 length equals 14 residues. Per germline, CDR1 MNHEY and CDR2 SVGEGT. The CDR3 loop is CASTPRVNTGELFF. The CDR3 DNA follows: TGTGCCAGCACCCCGCGGGTCAACACCGGGGAGCTGTTTTTT.

In its sample, this clonotype was seen many times. The CDR3 loop is CASSLRAAGELLTYNEQFF. CDR3 sequence (DNA): TGTGCCAGCAGCTTAAGGGCAGCGGGGGAGCTCCTAACTTACAATGAGCAGTTCTTC. The gene calls are TRBV7-8 and TRBJ2-1, with 8 bases that match TRBD2. The length of the CDR3 is 19 residues. With V trimmed by 2 bases and J by 4 bases, 16 bases remained unmatched. Germline CDR1 is SGHVS and CDR2 is FQNEAQ.

This rearrangement joins TRBV5-1 to TRBJ1-2, with TRBD1 as a possible D gene (5 bases). V was trimmed by 1 base and J by 4 bases, leaving 8 bases between them. CDR1 and CDR2 (germline): SGHRS, YFSETQ. CDR3 size: 13 residues. CDR3 region: CASSLFQGYGYTF. For the CDR3, the DNA is TGCGCCAGCAGCTTGTTCCAGGGCTATGGCTACACCTTC.

The rearrangement joins TRBV15 to TRBJ2-1; TRBD2 matches 7 bases. Germline V gene data show CDR1 as LNHNV and CDR2 as YYDKDF (reference sequence). V gave up 0 bases and J gave up 8 bases; unmatched junction bases: 4. The CDR3 spans 14 residues. The CDR3 DNA reads TGTGCCACCAGCAGAGACCGGGGAGGGGATGAGCAGTTCTTC. This translates into CATSRDRGGDEQFF.

This clonotype came up a few times. The rearrangement joins TRBV5-1 to TRBJ1-2; TRBD1 matches 9 bases. Looked up from germline, CDR1 is SGHRS and CDR2 is YFSETQ. This CDR3 contains 15 residues. Unmatched junction bases numbered 12, after V lost 4 bases and J lost 8 bases. This CDR3 is CASSPTTGTGIGYTF. The CDR3 DNA reads TGCGCCAGCAGCCCTACCACCGGGACAGGGATCGGCTACACCTTC. Complete variable domain (other parts from reference TRBV5-1 and TRBJ1-2): KAGVTQTPRYLIKTRGQQVTLSCSPISGHRSVSWYQQTPGQGLQFLFEYFSETQRNKGNFPGRFSGRQFSNSRSEMNVSTLELGDSALYLCASSPTTGTGIGYTFGSGTRLTVV.

The sample holds a few counts of this clonotype. The chain combines TRBV7-3 with TRBJ2-7; tentative D call: TRBD2 (6 bases). V was shortened by 5 bases and J by 7 bases, with 15 bases between the two germline ends. There are 13 residues in the CDR3. Germline assignment: CDR1 SGHTA and CDR2 FQGTGA. CDR3 bases: TGTGCCAGCAGCCCCCAGGCGGGGTTAGAGCAGTACTTC. Translation gives CASSPQAGLEQYF. Drawing the rest from reference TRBV7-3 and TRBJ2-7, the complete variable domain is GAGVSQTPSNKVTEKGKYVELRCDPISGHTALYWYRQSLGQGPEFLIYFQGTGAADDSGLPNDRFFAVRPEGSVSTLKIQRTERGDSAVYLCASSPQAGLEQYFGPGTRLTVT.

This chain connects TRBV4-1 to TRBJ2-7; 7 bases line up with TRBD1. The CDR3 sequence is 14 residues long. Germline-derived CDR1 and CDR2 are MGHRA and YSYEKL. Losses at the gene ends were 4 bases for V and 4 bases for J; bases not matched to a gene: 7. For the CDR3, the DNA is TGCGCCAGCAGCCCCGATACAGGGGATTACGAGCAGTACGTC. It specifies CASSPDTGDYEQYV.

V and J are TRBV5-3 and TRBJ2-2; the D call may be TRBD1 or TRBD2 (6 bases each). TRBV5-3 is placed among ORFs of uncertain function. V lost 8 bases to trimming and J lost 3 bases, with 23 bases between them. The CDR3 runs 17 residues. CDR3 protein: CARSPRGQPYYTGELFF. CDR3 DNA sequence: TGTGCCAGGAGCCCTCGGGGGCAGCCATATTACACCGGGGAGCTGTTTTTT.

This clonotype appeared a few times. The rearrangement joins TRBV20-1 to TRBJ1-2; a weak D match, TRBD1 (5 bases). This CDR3 region has 13 residues. The germline V and J ends were trimmed by 4 bases and 6 bases, with 15 bases remaining between them. Germline CDR1 and CDR2: DFQATT and SNEGSKA (reference sequence). The CDR3 protein is CSAIGSGGNGYTF. The CDR3 DNA reads TGCAGTGCTATAGGGTCGGGGGGGAATGGCTACACCTTC.

The chain uses TRBV6-1 and TRBJ2-1; the D gene is possibly TRBD2 (6 bases). Trimming shortened V by 5 bases and J by 8 bases, and 16 bases separated the two germline ends. This CDR3 has 14 amino acids. CDR1 MNHNS and CDR2 SASEGT come from the germline V gene. The CDR3 DNA follows: TGTGCCAGCAGTCAGATCGGGGGTGTCGATGAGCAGTTCTTC. It translates to CASSQIGGVDEQFF.

Turning to this clonotype: The CDR3 does not end in the conserved phenylalanine or tryptophan, so this is likely a read error. The genes are TRBV4-2 and TRBJ2-4; D uncertain. Germline CDR1 LGHNA, CDR2 YNFKEQ. Trimming stripped 0 bases from V and 0 bases from J, with 6 bases between. CDR3 length: 15 residues. The CDR3 protein is CASSQDGLAKNIQYY. The CDR3 nucleotides are TGTGCCAGCAGCCAAGATGGTCTAGCCAAAAACATTCAGTACTAC.

This clonotype was counted between two and nine times. The J gene is TRBJ2-1, the V gene TRBV18; D is unresolved. V lost 2 bases and J 8 bases, leaving 4 bases between the germline ends. Per the germline V gene, CDR1 is KGHSH and CDR2 is LQKENI. This CDR3 comprises 11 residues. Written as DNA, the CDR3 is TGTGCCAGCTCACCAGAATATGAGCAGTTCTTC. Encoded protein: CASSPEYEQFF. The variable domain in full, completed from reference TRBV18 and TRBJ2-1, reads NAGVMQNPRHLVRRRGQEARLRCSPMKGHSHVYWYRQLPEEGLKFMVYLQKENIIDESGMPKERFSAEFPKEGPSILRIQQVVRGDSAAYFCASSPEYEQFFGPGTRLTVL.

The rearrangement joins TRBV20-1 to TRBJ1-2, with D tentatively TRBD1 (5 bases). Trimming cost V 1 base and J 4 bases, with 10 bases left between them. The CDR3 has 13 amino acids. CDR1 and CDR2 from the germline V gene are DFQATT and SNEGSKA (reference sequence). CDR3 sequence (DNA): TGCAGTGCTAGAGGGCCGGGGGTCTATGGCTACACCTTC. Its translation is CSARGPGVYGYTF.

This clonotype was counted a few times. V is TRBV6-1 and J is TRBJ2-3, with 11 bases fitting TRBD2. Trimming at V came to 6 bases and at J to 3 bases, leaving 5 bases not matched to a gene. The germline gives CDR1 MNHNS, CDR2 SASEGT. CDR3 length equals 15 residues. CDR3 DNA: TGTGCCAGCAGCTCTAGCGGGGGGAGAACAGATACGCAGTATTTT. It specifies CASSSSGGRTDTQYF.

This clonotype was found many times. The CDR3 DNA follows: TGTGCCAGCAGTCCGAGCGGACCACACCAGTACTTC. Residues: CASSPSGPHQYF. The rearrangement joins TRBV28 to TRBJ2-5, with D perhaps matching TRBD2 (5 bases). Germline V gene sequence: CDR1 MDHEN, CDR2 SYDVKM. The CDR3 contains 12 residues. Trimming removed 5 bases from V and 10 bases from J, with 14 bases in between.

This clonotype appeared many times. The chain couples TRBV7-3 to TRBJ2-3, with D maybe TRBD2 (6 bases). V was cut by 5 bases and J by 4 bases, with 13 bases left in between. The CDR3 totals 14 residues. CDR1 is SGHTA and CDR2 is FQGTGA in the germline V gene. The CDR3 loop reads CASSPFAGSDTQYF. CDR3 DNA: TGTGCCAGCAGCCCCTTTGCGGGGTCAGATACGCAGTATTTT. Full variable domain (remainder filled in from reference TRBV7-3 and TRBJ2-3): GAGVSQTPSNKVTEKGKYVELRCDPISGHTALYWYRQSLGQGPEFLIYFQGTGAADDSGLPNDRFFAVRPEGSVSTLKIQRTERGDSAVYLCASSPFAGSDTQYFGPGTRLTVL.

The chain recombines TRBV9 with TRBJ2-5; D gene ambiguous. V dropped 0 bases and J dropped 5 bases, with 14 bases sitting between them. The CDR3 has 15 residues. Germline assignment: CDR1 SGDLS and CDR2 YYNGEE. The CDR3 protein is CASSVGAASGETQYF. The CDR3 DNA reads TGTGCCAGCAGCGTAGGGGCGGCTAGTGGGGAGACCCAGTACTTC.

This clonotype has more than one count but fewer than ten. This chain joins TRBV27 and TRBJ2-1, with 10 positions matching TRBD2. The length of the CDR3 is 17 residues. Germline loops: CDR1 MNHEY, CDR2 SMNVEV (reference sequence). Trimming cost V 0 bases and J 3 bases; bases outside gene matches: 5. The CDR3 protein is CASSLSITSGVYNEQFF. The CDR3 nucleotides read TGTGCCAGCAGTTTATCGATTACTAGCGGGGTCTACAATGAGCAGTTCTTC.

This clonotype was found a few times. This chain uses TRBV7-6 with TRBJ2-1, with a possible D match to TRBD2 (6 bases). The germline gives CDR1 SGHVS, CDR2 FNYEAQ. CDR3 size: 16 residues. The V gene lost 5 bases and the J gene lost 2 bases, with 16 bases spanning the gap. CDR3 loop: CASSPDPGVAYNEQFF. CDR3 sequence (DNA): TGTGCCAGCAGCCCAGACCCGGGGGTTGCCTACAATGAGCAGTTCTTC. The variable domain in full, with the rest retrieved from reference TRBV7-6 and TRBJ2-1, is GAGVSQSPRYKVTKRGQDVALRCDPISGHVSLYWYRQALGQGPEFLTYFNYEAQQDKSGLPNDRFSAERPEGSISTLTIQRTEQRDSAMYRCASSPDPGVAYNEQFFGPGTRLTVL.

The table lists this clonotype with a few counts. J is TRBJ2-3 and V is TRBV6-1, with TRBD1 matching over 10 bases. Trimming at V came to 6 bases and at J to 1 base, leaving 7 bases not matched to a gene. Germline assignment: CDR1 MNHNS and CDR2 SASEGT. This CDR3 spans 16 amino acids. In nucleotides, the CDR3 is TGTGCCAGCAGGCGACAGGGGGCGGTTGGCACAGATACGCAGTATTTT. Its protein product is CASRRQGAVGTDTQYF.

The chain employs TRBV20-1 and TRBJ1-3; 7 positions match TRBD1. This CDR3 is built from 14 residues. CDR1 is DFQATT and CDR2 is SNEGSKA in the germline V gene (reference sequence). With 6 bases clipped from V and 2 bases from J, the junction kept 7 bases outside the gene matches. CDR3: CSAGGTETGNTIYF. The CDR3 coding sequence is TGCAGTGCAGGCGGGACAGAGACTGGAAACACCATATATTTT.

This clonotype was seen more than once but under ten times. The gene calls are TRBV28 and TRBJ2-4; 9 nucleotides align to TRBD1. Germline V gives CDR1 MDHEN, CDR2 SYDVKM. V lost 8 bases and J lost 0; bases outside the gene matches: 14. The CDR3 totals 18 residues. The CDR3 DNA is TGTGCCAGCGGAACCGGGACAGGGCTTCTTCTAGCCAAAAACATTCAGTACTTC. Protein sequence: CASGTGTGLLLAKNIQYF.

The chain couples TRBV10-3 to TRBJ2-7; 8 bases agree with TRBD2. Germline lookup yields CDR1 ENHRY and CDR2 SYGVKD. Losses at the gene ends were 6 bases for V and 3 bases for J; bases not matched to a gene: 7. CDR3 length equals 14 residues. CDR3 sequence reads: CAISPSGGYYEQYV. Here the CDR3 DNA reads TGTGCCATCAGCCCCAGCGGGGGATACTACGAGCAGTACGTC.

In regard to this clonotype: A read error is possible here, since a much larger clone lies one base away. V gene TRBV12-3 or TRBV12-4 combines with J gene TRBJ2-2; D unresolved. This CDR3 has 13 residues. The V and J ends lost 6 bases and 0 bases respectively, with 5 bases between them. CDR3 sequence: CASREANTGELFF. The CDR3 coding sequence is TGTGCCAGCAGGGAAGCGAACACCGGGGAGCTGTTTTTT.

The sample holds a few counts of this clonotype. This chain uses TRBV29-1 with TRBJ1-2; possible D gene TRBD1, 6 bases. Trimming pared 6 bases from V and 6 bases from J, leaving 17 bases between. Germline V CDR1 and CDR2: SQVTM, ANQGSEA. This CDR3 comprises 13 residues. CDR3 sequence (DNA): TGCAGCGTCTACCCGGGGGCCCGTGATGGCTACACCTTC. Protein sequence: CSVYPGARDGYTF.

The rearrangement joins TRBV6-1 to TRBJ1-2; D call uncertain. The CDR3 has 16 residues. Germline loops: CDR1 MNHNS, CDR2 SASEGT. Deletions cut 5 bases from V and 6 bases from J, with 22 bases between. The chain's CDR3 is CASSRGPRRAGDGYTF. The CDR3 DNA is TGTGCCAGCAGTCGCGGACCCCGAAGAGCGGGAGATGGCTACACCTTC.

This clonotype was found many times. This sequence joins TRBV5-1 and TRBJ2-5; D uncertain. CDR3 length: 14 amino acids. In germline, CDR1 is SGHRS, CDR2 YFSETQ. Trimming stripped 0 bases from V and 2 bases from J, with 8 bases between. The DNA of the CDR3 is TGCGCCAGCAGCTTGGATATTCCTCAAGAGACCCAGTACTTC. It yields the protein CASSLDIPQETQYF.